This T cell receptor beta chain was observed in a study of T-cell reconstitution after alpha-beta-depleted transplantation in children (TCRdb year 2016). About the study as a whole: Using TCR repertoire profiling, the study followed T-cell immune reconstitution in a quantitative way in children after TCRalphabeta/CD19-depleted allogeneic hematopoietic cell transplantation.

This clonotype was observed many times. Its antigen target is currently unknown. The record has no base qualities; no much larger clone is one base away. After removal of 0 bases from V and 9 bases from J, the junction retains 3 bases not matched to a gene. Via the germline V gene, CDR1 is SGHRS and CDR2 YFSETQ. Including cysteine and phenylalanine, the CDR3 has 14 amino acids. The sequence is cut down to CDR3 DNA, 42 bases in frame from base 1. The library came from PCR. The reads were generated on an Illumina HiSeq 2500. To normalize quantification of the TCRbeta repertoire, the TCR libraries were built with molecular barcoding that relied on unique molecular identifiers. TCRdb applied fastp at Q25 and MiXCR to the public reads, then kept only in-frame beta chains. Each entry is one CDR3 protein sequence, shown with its most common DNA and genes. The sample includes 200,000 to 250,000 distinct CDR3 sequences, with approximately 9.5% observed a single time. The ten most abundant clones make up less than 8% of the sample.

The sequence was collected from a human donor who donated a stem cell graft to a child with acute lymphoblastic leukemia. The sequenced sample was PBMCs from the stem cell graft donor, obtained from the stem cell graft. The V and J genes are TRBV5-1 and TRBJ1-6, and 7 bases in between align with TRBD1. At the DNA level, the sequence is TGCGCCAGCAGCTTGGGACAGGGAGGTTCACCCCTCCACTTT. It is translated as CASSLGQGGSPLHF.